These T cell receptor beta chains were read from a single sample in a study of CD8 T cells in Susac syndrome. A single record per CDR3 protein comes from TCRdb applying MiXCR to the immunoSEQ multiplex PCR reads. The sample consists of about 140,000 distinct CDR3 sequences, approximately 95% of them appearing once. The sequenced sample was CD4+ T cells from PBMCs. The receptors originated from a human donor with Susac syndrome. The CDR3 runs from the conserved cysteine through the conserved F or W. The D gene is left open where the match is weak. For some rows the clone size is stated as once, few or many, or as a class when expanded; others skip it.

J | D | V | size | DNA | CDR3
TRBJ1-6 | TRBD1 | TRBV28 | - | TGTGCCAGCAGTTTATGGGTGGGACAGGGGCGAAATTCACCCCTCCACTTT | CASSLWVGQGRNSPLHF
TRBJ2-3 | TRBD2 | TRBV20-1 | - | TGCAGTGCCGGACTAGCGGGCACAGATACGCAGTATTTT | CSAGLAGTDTQYF
TRBJ1-6 | - | TRBV5-1 | - | TGCGCCAGCAGCTTGGGCCAGGGCGGGAGTTCACCCCTCCACTTT | CASSLGQGGSSPLHF
TRBJ2-7 | - | TRBV20-1 | - | TGCAGTGCCCACAGGGAGCAGTACGAGCAGTACTTC | CSAHREQYEQYF
TRBJ2-3 | - | TRBV3-1 | - | TGTGCCAGCAGCCAAGTGGTGGGGGATACGCAGTATTTT | CASSQVVGDTQYF
TRBJ1-1 | - | TRBV29-1 | few | TGCAGCGTTGCTGGGGAGCCCTTGGGAGCTTTCTTT | CSVAGEPLGAFF
TRBJ2-2 | TRBD2 | TRBV20-1 | - | TGCAGTGCTAGAGATGGGACTAGCGGGGACACCGGGGAGCTGTTTTTT | CSARDGTSGDTGELFF
TRBJ2-5 | TRBD1 | TRBV6-6 | - | TGTGCCAGCAGTTCATTGGACAGGGGTGGTCAAGAGACCCAGTACTTC | CASSSLDRGGQETQYF
TRBJ2-1 | TRBD2 | TRBV9 | once | TGTGCCAGCAGCGTCCTAGCGGGGGGGACGGAGCAGTTCTTC | CASSVLAGGTEQFF
TRBJ2-3 | TRBD1 | TRBV7-2 | - | TGTGCCAGCAGCCGGGACAGGGGGTTCACAGATACGCAGTATTTT | CASSRDRGFTDTQYF
TRBJ1-6 | - | TRBV19 | - | TGTGCCAGTAGACCGGGACGGCGTTATTCCTATAATTCACCCCTCCACTTT | CASRPGRRYSYNSPLHF
TRBJ2-7 | - | TRBV28 | - | TGTGCCAGCAGTTTTCGGCCGACCTACGAGCAGTACTTC | CASSFRPTYEQYF
TRBJ1-1 | - | TRBV27 | once | TGTGCCAGCAGTTTATGGGGCAACGGGAACACTGAAGCTTTCTTT | CASSLWGNGNTEAFF
TRBJ1-3 | - | TRBV5-1 | - | TGCGCCAGCAGCTTGGACGGTGACTCTGGAAACACCATATATTTT | CASSLDGDSGNTIYF
TRBJ1-1 | - | TRBV3-1 | - | TGTGCCAGCAGCCTGAGTCGTTTTGGGGGGCCTGAAGCTTTCTTT | CASSLSRFGGPEAFF
TRBJ1-2 | TRBD1 | TRBV3-1 | - | TGTGCCAGCAGCCAAGAAACAGGGGGTAGAAGCTACACCTTC | CASSQETGGRSYTF
TRBJ2-3 | - | TRBV29-1 | - | TGCAGCGTTGAACCGACTATCGGCGGTACGCAGTATTTT | CSVEPTIGGTQYF
TRBJ2-6 | TRBD1 | TRBV27 | - | TGTGCCAGCAGTTTCCGGGACAGGGTCGCCGGGGCCAACGTCCTGACTTTC | CASSFRDRVAGANVLTF
TRBJ1-2 | TRBD1 | TRBV30 | - | TGTGCCTGGACGGGGCTACAGGGGTACTATGGCTACACCTTC | CAWTGLQGYYGYTF
TRBJ2-1 | - | TRBV11-2 | - | TGTGCCAGCAGTTACAGGTACAATGAGCAGTTCTTC | CASSYRYNEQFF
TRBJ1-6 | - | TRBV15 | - | TGTGCCACCAGCAGAGGGGAGCATAATTCACCCCTCCACTTT | CATSRGEHNSPLHF
TRBJ2-3 | TRBD2 | TRBV12-3/TRBV12-4 | - | TGTGCCAGCAGTTTAGCAGCGGGGCCACATACGCAGTATTTT | CASSLAAGPHTQYF
TRBJ1-2 | TRBD1 | TRBV20-1 | - | TGCAGTGCCCTGGACAGGGGGCGTTTACCGTATGGCTACACCTTC | CSALDRGRLPYGYTF
TRBJ2-5 | - | TRBV7-2 | - | TGTGCCAGCAGCTTAGAGATAGGATCGGGGGTGACCCAGTACTTC | CASSLEIGSGVTQYF
TRBJ1-2 | TRBD1 | TRBV25-1 | - | TGTGCCAGCAGCGGGACAGGGAAGAACTATGGCTACACCTTC | CASSGTGKNYGYTF
TRBJ2-5 | - | TRBV11-2 | - | TGTGCCAGCAGCTCGTCGGGGGGCTGGTCAGAGACCCAGTACTTC | CASSSSGGWSETQYF
TRBJ2-7 | - | TRBV25-1 | - | TGTGCCAGCAGTGAGGCCTACGAGCAGTACTTC | CASSEAYEQYF
TRBJ2-7 | - | TRBV3-1 | - | TGTGCCAGCAGCCACCAACCTGGGTCCTACGAGCAGTACTTC | CASSHQPGSYEQYF
TRBJ2-7 | - | TRBV7-2 | - | TGTGCCAGCAGCTTGGGGCCCGGGAGCGAGCAGTACTTC | CASSLGPGSEQYF
TRBJ1-5 | TRBD1 | TRBV15 | - | TGTGCCACCAGCAAAGGACAGGGGGAATATCAGCCCCAGCATTTT | CATSKGQGEYQPQHF
TRBJ1-6 | TRBD1 | TRBV6-6 | - | TGTGCAGCCCAGGGGGGTACCTCCTATAATTCACCCCTCCACTTT | CAAQGGTSYNSPLHF
TRBJ2-1 | - | TRBV20-1 | - | TGCAGTGCCCCCAGACCTTCCTACAATGAGCAGTTCTTC | CSAPRPSYNEQFF
TRBJ2-5 | - | TRBV4-3 | few | TGCGCCAGCAGCCAAGATTTTTCGGGAAGGGAGACCCAGTACTTC | CASSQDFSGRETQYF
TRBJ1-4 | - | TRBV29-1 | - | TGCAGCGTTGGGGGAGATGGGGAAAAACTGTTTTTT | CSVGGDGEKLFF
TRBJ2-2 | - | TRBV5-4 | - | TGTGCCAGCAGCTTGGGGGGACTTAACACCGGGGAGCTGTTTTTT | CASSLGGLNTGELFF
TRBJ1-6 | - | TRBV2 | - | TGTGCCAGCAGTAATGGGAATTCACCCCTCCACTTT | CASSNGNSPLHF
TRBJ1-1 | - | TRBV30 | - | TGTGCCTGGAGTGAGTCGAGCACTGAAGCTTTCTTT | CAWSESSTEAFF
TRBJ2-1 | - | TRBV30 | - | TGTGCCTGGAAAGGGGTCTCAACGGGTAATGAGCAGTTCTTC | CAWKGVSTGNEQFF
TRBJ2-3 | TRBD2 | TRBV9 | - | TGTGCCAGCAGCGAGAGCGGGACTACAGATACGCAGTATTTT | CASSESGTTDTQYF
TRBJ2-1 | TRBD2 | TRBV30 | - | TGTGCCTGGAGTGGGACTAGCTCCCACGGTCCGTTCTTC | CAWSGTSSHGPFF
TRBJ1-1 | - | TRBV13 | - | TGTGCCAGCAGCTCGTTTAGCAGCTTGAACACTGAAGCTTTCTTT | CASSSFSSLNTEAFF
TRBJ2-3 | TRBD2 | TRBV3-1 | - | TGTGCCAGCAGCCTAACTAGCGGAGGCAGCACAGATACGCAGTATTTT | CASSLTSGGSTDTQYF
TRBJ1-5 | TRBD1 | TRBV20-1 | - | TGCAGTGCTAGGCCCCGACAGGGCTTCAATCAGCCCCAGCATTTT | CSARPRQGFNQPQHF
TRBJ1-2 | - | TRBV6-2/TRBV6-3 | - | TGTGCCAGCAGCGGATTTGGCTACACCTTC | CASSGFGYTF
TRBJ1-5 | - | TRBV18 | - | TGTGCCAGCTCACTGATGATTTCGGATCAGCCCCAGCATTTT | CASSLMISDQPQHF
TRBJ1-5 | - | TRBV18 | - | TGTGCCAGCTCACCATACTTACAGCAGCCCCAGCATTTT | CASSPYLQQPQHF
TRBJ2-5 | - | TRBV7-9 | - | TGTGCCAGCAGCTTACAACGGCAAGAGACCCAGTACTTC | CASSLQRQETQYF
TRBJ2-1 | TRBD2 | TRBV7-2 | - | TGTGCCAGCAGCTTAGTCCCCGCGGGAGGGAACAATGAGCAGTTCTTC | CASSLVPAGGNNEQFF
TRBJ2-7 | - | TRBV5-1 | - | TGCGCCAGCAGCTTGGACGCTTCCTACGAGCAGTACTTC | CASSLDASYEQYF
TRBJ1-5 | - | TRBV12-3/TRBV12-4 | - | TGTGCCAGCAGTTTCGGGGGGACCCATCAGCCCCAGCATTTT | CASSFGGTHQPQHF
TRBJ2-5 | - | TRBV12-3/TRBV12-4 | - | TGTGCCAGCAGTGATTCAGCGGTCCAAGAGACCCAGTACTTC | CASSDSAVQETQYF
TRBJ1-5 | TRBD1 | TRBV19 | once | TGTGCCAGTAGATGGACAGGGGGAAATCAGCCCCAGCATTTT | CASRWTGGNQPQHF
TRBJ2-5 | TRBD2 | TRBV20-1 | - | TGCAGTGCTAGAGATGGCGGGAGCTGGGAGACCCAGTACTTC | CSARDGGSWETQYF
TRBJ2-1 | TRBD2 | TRBV14 | - | TGTGCCAGCAGCGCTAGCGGGAGGTTAAATGAGCAGTTCTTC | CASSASGRLNEQFF
TRBJ2-1 | TRBD2 | TRBV20-1 | - | TGCAGTGCTACCGCTAGGAGCGGGGGGGAAAGCTCCTACAATGAGCAGTTCTTC | CSATARSGGESSYNEQFF
TRBJ2-1 | - | TRBV20-1 | - | TGCAGTGCTAGAGATGACGGTGCTCTCAATGAGCAGTTCTTC | CSARDDGALNEQFF
TRBJ1-1 | TRBD1 | TRBV9 | - | TGTGCCAGCAGCGGGGGGACAGGGGGAGTTTTCTTT | CASSGGTGGVFF